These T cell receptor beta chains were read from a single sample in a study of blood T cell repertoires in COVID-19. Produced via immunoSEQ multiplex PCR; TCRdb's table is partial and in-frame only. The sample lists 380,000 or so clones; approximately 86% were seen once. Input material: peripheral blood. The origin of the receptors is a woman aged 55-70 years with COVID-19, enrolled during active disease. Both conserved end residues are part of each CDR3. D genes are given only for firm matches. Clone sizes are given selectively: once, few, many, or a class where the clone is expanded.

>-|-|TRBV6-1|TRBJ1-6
CASSDRDSYYNSPLHF
TGTGCCAGCAGTGACCGGGACTCCTACTATAATTCACCCCTCCACTTT
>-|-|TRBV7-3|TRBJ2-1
CASSPRMDWSVQFF
TGTGCCAGCAGCCCACGTATGGACTGGAGTGTGCAGTTCTTC
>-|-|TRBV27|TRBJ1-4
CASSPQGNEKLFF
TGTGCCAGCAGTCCCCAGGGGAACGAAAAACTGTTTTTT
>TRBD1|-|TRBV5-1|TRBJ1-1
CASSLTGANTEAFF
TGCGCCAGCAGCTTGACAGGGGCGAACACTGAAGCTTTCTTT
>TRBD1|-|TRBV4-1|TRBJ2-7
CASSQAQNRDRSYEQYF
TGCGCCAGCAGCCAAGCACAGAACCGGGACAGATCCTACGAGCAGTACTTC
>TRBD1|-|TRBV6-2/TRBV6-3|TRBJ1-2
CASTPLRDRGSSNYGYTF
TGTGCCAGCACCCCGCTCCGGGACAGGGGGAGTTCTAACTATGGCTACACCTTC
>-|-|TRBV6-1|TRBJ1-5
CASSEVRGNQPQHF
TGTGCCAGCAGTGAGGTCAGGGGCAATCAGCCCCAGCATTTT
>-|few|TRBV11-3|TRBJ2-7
CASSLNRQLDEQYF
TGTGCCAGCAGCTTAAATAGACAACTGGACGAGCAGTACTTC
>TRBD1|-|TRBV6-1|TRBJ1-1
CASRQRGTGNTEAFF
TGTGCCAGCCGGCAAAGAGGGACAGGCAACACTGAAGCTTTCTTT
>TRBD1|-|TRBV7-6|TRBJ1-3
CASSSGRGPGNTIYF
TGTGCCAGCAGCTCGGGCAGGGGGCCTGGAAACACCATATATTTT
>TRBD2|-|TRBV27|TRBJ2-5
CASSSLAGGPLPQETQYF
TGTGCCAGCAGTTCGCTAGCGGGGGGGCCCCTTCCCCAAGAGACCCAGTACTTC
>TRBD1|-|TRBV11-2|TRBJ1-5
CASSPGTGANQPQHF
TGTGCCAGCAGCCCCGGGACAGGCGCTAATCAGCCCCAGCATTTT
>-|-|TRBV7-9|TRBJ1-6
CASSSSGHSLSPLHF
TGTGCCAGCAGCTCATCTGGGCATTCACTTTCACCCCTCCACTTT
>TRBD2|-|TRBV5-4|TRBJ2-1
CASSSRLAGRDNEQFF
TGTGCCAGCAGCTCTCGACTAGCGGGGAGAGACAATGAGCAGTTCTTC
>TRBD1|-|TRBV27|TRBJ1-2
CASSLDSPGTDTNYGYTF
TGTGCCAGCAGCCTCGATAGCCCCGGGACAGATACTAACTATGGCTACACCTTC
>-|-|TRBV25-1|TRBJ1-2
CASSESHRAIYGYTF
TGTGCCAGCAGTGAATCCCACAGGGCCATCTATGGCTACACCTTC
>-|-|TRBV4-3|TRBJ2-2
CASSSGGTELFF
TGCGCCAGCAGTTCCGGGGGAACGGAGCTGTTTTTT
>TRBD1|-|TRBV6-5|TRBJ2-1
CGIGQDNEQFF
TGTGGAATCGGACAGGACAATGAGCAGTTCTTC
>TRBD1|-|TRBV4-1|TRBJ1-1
CASSQSRTGNTEAFF
TGCGCCAGCAGCCAAAGCAGGACAGGGAACACTGAAGCTTTCTTT
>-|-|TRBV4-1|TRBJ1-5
CASSSGFNQPQHF
TGCGCCAGCAGCTCAGGGTTCAATCAGCCCCAGCATTTT
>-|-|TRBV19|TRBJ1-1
CASSIGQNTEAFF
TGTGCCAGTAGTATTGGACAGAACACTGAAGCTTTCTTT
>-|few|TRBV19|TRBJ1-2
CASSIDLPPGGYTF
TGTGCCAGTAGTATAGATCTGCCGCCGGGAGGCTACACCTTC
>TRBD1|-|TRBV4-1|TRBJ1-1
CASSHWTGGNTEAFF
TGCGCCAGCAGCCATTGGACAGGGGGGAACACTGAAGCTTTCTTT
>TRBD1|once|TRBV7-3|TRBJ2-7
CASSPTKQGVHEQYF
TGTGCCAGCAGCCCAACTAAGCAGGGGGTCCACGAGCAGTACTTC
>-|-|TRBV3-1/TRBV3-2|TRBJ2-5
CASSQGTQTEETQYF
TGTGCCAGCAGCCAAGGAACCCAGACAGAAGAGACCCAGTACTTC
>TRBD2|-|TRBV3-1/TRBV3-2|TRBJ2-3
CASSLGTSGLTDTQYF
TGTGCCAGCAGCCTCGGGACTAGCGGGCTGACAGATACGCAGTATTTT
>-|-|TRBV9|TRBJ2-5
CASSLWEVVGETQYF
TGTGCCAGCAGCCTCTGGGAGGTAGTCGGAGAGACCCAGTACTTC
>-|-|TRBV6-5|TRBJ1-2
CASRYGNGQLYGYTF
TGTGCCAGCAGATACGGAAATGGGCAGCTCTATGGCTACACCTTC
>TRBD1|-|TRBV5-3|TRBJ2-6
CARSLTGTGDSGANVLTF
TGTGCCAGAAGCTTGACAGGGACAGGGGATTCTGGGGCCAACGTCCTGACTTTC
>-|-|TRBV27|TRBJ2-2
CASSWNSGGELFF
TGTGCCAGCAGTTGGAATTCGGGCGGGGAGCTGTTTTTT
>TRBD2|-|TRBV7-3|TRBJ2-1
CASSQASGPYNEQFF
TGTGCCAGCAGCCAAGCTAGCGGACCGTACAATGAGCAGTTCTTC
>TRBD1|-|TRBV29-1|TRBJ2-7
CSVVDRAYEQYF
TGCAGCGTTGTGGACAGGGCCTACGAGCAGTACTTC
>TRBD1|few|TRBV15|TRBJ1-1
CATSREGDRGSTEAFF
TGTGCCACCAGCAGAGAAGGGGACAGGGGATCCACTGAAGCTTTCTTT
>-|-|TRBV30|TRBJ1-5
CAWSDRGGVSRPQHF
TGTGCCTGGAGTGATAGGGGAGGGGTCTCGCGGCCCCAGCATTTT
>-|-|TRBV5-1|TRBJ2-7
CASSQDRGYEQYF
TGCGCCAGCAGCCAGGACAGAGGGTACGAGCAGTACTTC
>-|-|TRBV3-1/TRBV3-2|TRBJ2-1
CASSLGGGLYNEQFF
TGTGCCAGCAGCCTTGGGGGGGGCCTCTACAATGAGCAGTTCTTC
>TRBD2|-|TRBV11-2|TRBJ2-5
CASSLIRGTSGETQYF
TGTGCCAGCAGCTTAATCCGTGGGACTAGCGGCGAGACCCAGTACTTC
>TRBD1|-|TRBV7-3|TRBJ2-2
CASSYTGGGGELFF
TGTGCCAGCAGCTATACAGGGGGCGGCGGGGAGCTGTTTTTT
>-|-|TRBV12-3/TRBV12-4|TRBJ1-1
CASSVPRNTEAFF
TGTGCCAGCAGTGTGCCCAGGAACACTGAAGCTTTCTTT
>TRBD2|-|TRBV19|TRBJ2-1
CASRVAGGVNEQFF
TGTGCCAGTAGGGTAGCGGGAGGGGTCAATGAGCAGTTCTTC